Shown below are 21 T cell receptor beta chains from a single sample sequenced in a study of brain T cells in children with intractable seizures. Method: immunoSEQ multiplex PCR; TCRdb's copy keeps in-frame clones and lacks some. The sample lists some 80,000 clones, 90% to 95% occurring once. The sequences come from peripheral blood, collected at surgery. The receptor set was obtained from a girl aged 2-9 years with Rasmussen encephalitis and intractable seizures.

This clone was found once. CDR3 amino acids: CASRGAHGYTF. In DNA, the CDR3 is TGTGCCAGCCGGGGAGCCCACGGCTACACCTTC. The chain couples TRBV6-5 to TRBJ1-2; D ambiguous. Germline V gives CDR1 MNHEY, CDR2 SVGAGI. The V end lost 8 bases, the J end lost 8 bases, and 12 bases lay between the germline ends. This CDR3 comprises 11 residues.

V usage is TRBV4-1 and J usage is TRBJ2-5; the match to TRBD2 covers 7 bases. Trimming took 2 bases from V and 2 from J; bases not matched to a gene: 5. The CDR3 has 15 residues. Germline V CDR1 and CDR2: MGHRA, YSYEKL. Here the CDR3 reads CASSQLADIQETQYF. In nucleotides, the CDR3 is TGCGCCAGCAGCCAACTAGCGGATATACAAGAGACCCAGTACTTC.

This clone appeared once. The chain links TRBV18 to TRBJ1-5; TRBD1 matches at 7 bases. This CDR3 is 15 amino acids long. CDR1 is KGHSH, CDR2 LQKENI, per germline. With V trimmed by 3 bases and J by 3 bases, 5 bases remained unmatched. The DNA for the CDR3 is TGTGCCAGCTCACCTAAAACAGGGGTCAATCAGCCCCAGCATTTT. Translating it yields CASSPKTGVNQPQHF.

This rearrangement joins TRBV6-2 or TRBV6-3 to TRBJ2-1; no reliable D call. Trimming stripped 0 bases from V and 7 bases from J, with 10 bases between. The CDR3 length is 14 residues. Germline V gene sequence: CDR1 MNHEY, CDR2 SVGEGT. The CDR3: CASSYSPTGNEQFF. The CDR3 nucleotides are TGTGCCAGCAGTTACTCTCCTACCGGGAATGAGCAGTTCTTC.

This sequence joins TRBV5-1 and TRBJ2-7, with 13 bases matching TRBD2. Germline CDR1 SGHRS, CDR2 YFSETQ. V shed 1 base and J 3 bases; nucleotides not matched to a gene: 7. The CDR3 loop spans 17 amino acids. The CDR3 loop is CASSLRTSGSTSYEQYF. DNA of the CDR3: TGCGCCAGCAGCTTGAGGACTAGCGGGAGTACCAGCTACGAGCAGTACTTC.

J is TRBJ2-3 and V is TRBV11-3, with D maybe TRBD1 (6 bases). Germline assignment: CDR1 SGHNT and CDR2 YENEEA. The V end lost 5 bases, the J end lost 1 base, and 13 bases lay between the germline ends. The CDR3 runs to 15 residues. The CDR3 sequence: CASSETWTGTDTQYF. CDR3 coding DNA: TGTGCCAGCAGCGAAACTTGGACAGGCACAGATACGCAGTATTTT.

The chain combines TRBV5-4 with TRBJ1-2, with D perhaps TRBD1 (6 bases). The CDR3 is 15 amino acids. CDR1 SGHNT and CDR2 YYREEE come from the germline V gene (reference sequence). V was shortened by 3 bases and J by 0 bases, with 12 bases between the two germline ends. CDR3: CASSYSRGPNYGYTF. CDR3 sequence (DNA): TGTGCCAGCAGCTATTCCAGGGGACCTAACTATGGCTACACCTTC.

Only one count was recorded for this clone. The chain employs TRBV2 and TRBJ2-7, with D possibly matching TRBD1 (6 bases). The CDR3 contains 12 residues. Germline CDR1 reads SNHLY; CDR2 reads FYNNEI. Trimming cost V 10 bases and J 3 bases, with 13 bases left between them. The CDR3 nucleotides are TGTGCCACCCAGGGGACGGTCTACGAGCAGTACTTC. It specifies CATQGTVYEQYF.

This clone has only one observation. The chain recombines TRBV19 with TRBJ2-1, with D hard to call. The CDR3 is made up of 13 amino acids. V was pared by 9 bases and J by 1 base, with 10 bases between. Germline lookup yields CDR1 LNHDA and CDR2 SQIVND (reference sequence). CDR3 in amino acids: CASRRGSYNEQFF. CDR3 DNA sequence: TGTGCCAGCCGCCGAGGATCCTACAATGAGCAGTTCTTC.

This chain links TRBV4-1 with TRBJ1-1; the D is unclear. Germline V gene sequence: CDR1 MGHRA, CDR2 YSYEKL. This CDR3 comprises 15 residues. Trimming shortened V by 6 bases and J by 0 bases, and 14 bases separated the two germline ends. CDR3 in DNA: TGCGCCAGCAGGTCCGTCCGTCGGGTGAACACTGAAGCTTTCTTT. It is translated as CASRSVRRVNTEAFF.

The chain recombines TRBV10-3 with TRBJ2-1; 9 nucleotides line up with TRBD2. The germline V gene encodes CDR1 ENHRY and CDR2 SYGVKD. This CDR3 contains 13 residues. J gave up 7 bases and V 10 bases, and 8 bases lay outside the gene matches. DNA of the CDR3: TGTGCCACCGGATTAGCGGGAGTGAATGAGCAGTTCTTC. Translation: CATGLAGVNEQFF.

This sequence joins TRBV5-4 and TRBJ2-1; TRBD2 matches at 10 bases. V gave up 2 bases and J gave up 0 bases; unmatched junction bases: 5. Germline-derived CDR1 and CDR2 are SGHNT and YYREEE (reference sequence). This CDR3 contains 17 residues. CDR3 nucleotides: TGTGCCAGCAGCTTCTATCCTAGCGGGAGCTCCTACAATGAGCAGTTCTTC. Translated: CASSFYPSGSSYNEQFF.

The rearrangement joins TRBV18 to TRBJ1-2; 8 positions agree with TRBD1. V gave up 3 bases and J gave up 5 bases; unmatched junction bases: 5. This CDR3 has 14 amino acids. Germline lookup yields CDR1 KGHSH and CDR2 LQKENI. In DNA form, the CDR3 reads TGTGCCAGCTCACCCCCCGACAGGGGATATGGCTACACCTTC. Amino acid sequence: CASSPPDRGYGYTF.

V gene TRBV2 combines with J gene TRBJ1-4, with 7 bases lining up with TRBD1. Germline V gives CDR1 SNHLY, CDR2 FYNNEI. The CDR3 length is 13 residues. Germline trimming cut 8 bases from V and 7 bases from J; bases unmatched to any gene: 7. The CDR3 DNA sequence: TGTGCCAGCGTGGTGACAGGGTGTGAAAAACTGTTTTTT. Its translation is CASVVTGCEKLFF.

V usage is TRBV10-2 and J usage is TRBJ2-7; 7 bases map to TRBD1. The CDR3 runs 13 residues. The ends lost 5 bases at V and 2 bases at J; junction bases unmatched: 3. Germline CDR1 WSHSY, CDR2 SAAADI. CDR3 nucleotides: TGCGCCAGCAGTCAAGGGACAGCCTACGAGCAGTACTTC. The encoded protein is CASSQGTAYEQYF.

Ten or more counts support this clone. J is TRBJ2-7 and V is TRBV4-1; 8 nucleotides agree with TRBD2. Germline assignment: CDR1 MGHRA and CDR2 YSYEKL. CDR3 length equals 15 residues. V lost 0 bases, J lost 3 bases, and 4 bases stayed unmatched. CDR3 in DNA: TGCGCCAGCAGCCAAGATCCAACTAGCGGCTACGAGCAGTACTTC. Its translation: CASSQDPTSGYEQYF.

V is TRBV9 and J is TRBJ1-6; D remains unclear. Germline values: CDR1 SGDLS, CDR2 YYNGEE. V was pared by 3 bases and J by 8 bases, with 12 bases between. This CDR3 has 14 residues. The CDR3 loop reads CASSGRGFDSPLHF. The CDR3 region has the DNA TGTGCCAGCAGCGGGCGAGGGTTCGATTCACCCCTCCACTTT.

The chain uses TRBV18 and TRBJ1-2, with 7 bases fitting TRBD1. The V segment lost 4 bases and the J segment 4 bases; nucleotides outside the gene matches: 6. The CDR3 is 14 amino acids. Germline CDR1 is KGHSH and CDR2 is LQKENI. The CDR3 DNA reads TGTGCCAGCTCACTACAGGGGCCCTTCTATGGCTACACCTTC. Its protein is CASSLQGPFYGYTF.

The rearrangement joins TRBV30 to TRBJ2-3; 7 bases agree with TRBD1. CDR1 and CDR2 (germline): GTSNPN, SVGIG (reference sequence). The CDR3 covers 14 residues. The ends lost 0 bases at V and 5 bases at J; junction bases unmatched: 5. This CDR3 reads CAWSVQQGRDTQYF. The CDR3 bases are TGTGCCTGGAGTGTACAACAGGGGAGAGATACGCAGTATTTT.

This clone appeared once. The J gene is TRBJ2-1, the V gene TRBV7-8; 11 bases fit TRBD2. V trimming: 8 bases; J trimming: 6 bases; junction bases outside the gene matches: 12. The CDR3 has 16 amino acids. From germline, CDR1 is SGHVS and CDR2 FQNEAQ. The CDR3 DNA is TGTGCCAGCCTCCCGCCCCGGCTAGCGGGAGGCAATGAGCAGTTCTTC. It encodes CASLPPRLAGGNEQFF.

This clone was counted between two and nine times. In DNA, the CDR3 is TGTGCCAGCAGCGCAGGACTAGCGGGGGATTACAATGAGCAGTTCTTC. Translating gives CASSAGLAGDYNEQFF. J is TRBJ2-1 and V is TRBV9, with 13 bases aligning to TRBD2. Germline-derived CDR1 and CDR2 are SGDLS and YYNGEE. The CDR3 runs 16 residues. The junction had 4 bases not matched to a gene; V was cut back by 3 bases and J by 4 bases.